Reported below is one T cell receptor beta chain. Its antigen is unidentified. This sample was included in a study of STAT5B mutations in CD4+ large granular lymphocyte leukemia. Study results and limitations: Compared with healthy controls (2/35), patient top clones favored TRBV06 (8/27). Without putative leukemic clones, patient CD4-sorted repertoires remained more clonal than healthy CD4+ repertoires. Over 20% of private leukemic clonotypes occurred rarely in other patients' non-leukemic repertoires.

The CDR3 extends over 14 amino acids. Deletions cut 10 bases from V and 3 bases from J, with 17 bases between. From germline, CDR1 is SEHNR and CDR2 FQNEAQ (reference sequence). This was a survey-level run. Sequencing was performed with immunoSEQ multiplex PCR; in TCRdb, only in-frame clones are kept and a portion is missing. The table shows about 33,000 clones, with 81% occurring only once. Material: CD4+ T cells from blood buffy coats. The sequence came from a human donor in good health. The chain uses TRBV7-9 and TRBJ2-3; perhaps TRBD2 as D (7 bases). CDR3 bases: TGTGCCAAAAGGGGGGGGCGGAGTACAGATACGCAGTATTTT. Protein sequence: CAKRGGRSTDTQYF.